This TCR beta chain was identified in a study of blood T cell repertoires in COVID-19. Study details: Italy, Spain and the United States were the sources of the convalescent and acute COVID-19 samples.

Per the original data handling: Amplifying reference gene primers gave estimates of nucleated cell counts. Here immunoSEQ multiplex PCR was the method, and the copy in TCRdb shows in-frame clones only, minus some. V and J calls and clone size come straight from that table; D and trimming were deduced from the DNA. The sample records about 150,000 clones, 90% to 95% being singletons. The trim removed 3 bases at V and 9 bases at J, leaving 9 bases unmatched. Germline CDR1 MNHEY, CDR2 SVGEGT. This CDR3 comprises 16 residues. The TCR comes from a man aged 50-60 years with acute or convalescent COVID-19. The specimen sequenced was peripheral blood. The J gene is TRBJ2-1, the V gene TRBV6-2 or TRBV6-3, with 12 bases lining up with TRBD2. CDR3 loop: CASSYAGLAGGREQFF. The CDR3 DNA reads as TGTGCCAGCAGTTATGCTGGGCTAGCGGGGGGGCGTGAGCAGTTCTTC.